The 10 T cell receptor beta chains reported below all come from one sample, sequenced in a study of blood T cell repertoires in COVID-19. Here immunoSEQ multiplex PCR was the method, and the copy in TCRdb shows in-frame clones only, minus some. The data contain under 300,000 clones, 70% to 90% of them singletons. Material for sequencing was peripheral blood. All receptors derive from a woman in her 40s who had recovered from COVID-19.

V gene TRBV11-1 combines with J gene TRBJ2-7; 9 nucleotides agree with TRBD1. Germline V gives CDR1 SGHAT, CDR2 FQDESV (reference sequence). The length of the CDR3 is 14 residues. V trimming: 3 bases; J trimming: 0 bases; junction bases outside the gene matches: 0. The CDR3 nucleotides are TGTGCCAGCAGCTTGGACAGGGGCTCCTACGAGCAGTACTTC. Its translation: CASSLDRGSYEQYF.

This rearrangement joins TRBV27 to TRBJ1-5, with D possibly TRBD1 on 5 matching bases. V was clipped by 2 bases and J by 5 bases, with 10 bases between them. Germline values: CDR1 MNHEY, CDR2 SMNVEV (reference sequence). There are 14 residues in the CDR3. DNA of the CDR3: TGTGCCAGCAGTTTAGTGCGGGGGGATCAGCCCCAGCATTTT. The encoded protein is CASSLVRGDQPQHF.

This clone came up a few times. The chain has TRBV2 and TRBJ1-2; 8 bases map to TRBD1. Trimming cost V 5 bases and J 8 bases; bases outside gene matches: 4. Germline CDR1 SNHLY, CDR2 FYNNEI. The CDR3 length is 12 residues. The CDR3 DNA is TGTGCCAGCAGTCAGGGGGCGCGGGGCTACACCTTC. This gives the protein CASSQGARGYTF.

This chain's CDR3 is CASSPRFFGTGELFF. CDR3 coding DNA: TGTGCCAGTAGTCCCCGGTTTTTCGGGACCGGGGAGCTGTTTTTT. V usage is TRBV19 and J usage is TRBJ2-2, with D unresolved. CDR1 and CDR2 (germline): LNHDA, SQIVND (reference sequence). V was trimmed by 5 bases and J by 5 bases, leaving 15 bases between them. The CDR3 length is 15 residues.

This clone was detected once. The gene calls are TRBV5-1 and TRBJ2-7; 7 bases map to TRBD1. V shed 0 bases and J 4 bases; nucleotides not matched to a gene: 4. This CDR3 spans 14 amino acids. Germline V gene data show CDR1 as SGHRS and CDR2 as YFSETQ. The CDR3 is CASSLAGTVYEQYF. CDR3 sequence (DNA): TGCGCCAGCAGCTTGGCCGGGACAGTATACGAGCAGTACTTC.

The chain carries TRBV29-1 and TRBJ1-2, with D hard to call. Germline V gene data show CDR1 as SQVTM and CDR2 as ANQGSEA. With 3 bases removed from V and 8 bases from J, the gap between germline ends came to 13 bases. The CDR3 has 12 amino acids. The CDR3 spells CSVDAPGEGYTF. The CDR3 DNA follows: TGCAGCGTTGACGCCCCCGGGGAGGGCTACACCTTC.

The J gene is TRBJ1-6, the V gene TRBV3-1 (or the pseudogene TRBV3-2); tentative D call: TRBD1 (6 bases). V was trimmed by 0 bases and J by 13 bases, leaving 13 bases between them. CDR1 is LGHDT, CDR2 YNNKEL, per germline (reference sequence). The CDR3 is 14 residues long. The CDR3 DNA reads as TGTGCCAGCAGCCAAGATTCCGGGGGGCCTCCCCTCCACTTT. Amino acid sequence: CASSQDSGGPPLHF.

V gene TRBV2 combines with J gene TRBJ1-1; maybe TRBD1 (6 bases). Germline CDR1 is SNHLY and CDR2 is FYNNEI. CDR3 length equals 14 residues. V gave up 7 bases and J gave up 4 bases, with 16 bases separating them. CDR3 sequence: CASTRGVGGTEAFF. Written as DNA, the CDR3 is TGTGCCAGCACCCGGGGAGTAGGGGGCACTGAAGCTTTCTTT.

This clone was counted only a few times. The rearrangement links TRBV5-3 to TRBJ2-1; 8 bases agree with TRBD2. TRBV5-3 is an ORF; its function is uncertain. J gave up 6 bases and V 1 base, and 9 bases lay outside the gene matches. The CDR3 consists of 16 residues. The CDR3 here is CARSLPPAGVSNEQFF. The CDR3 DNA follows: TGTGCCAGAAGCTTGCCCCCAGCGGGAGTGAGCAATGAGCAGTTCTTC.

The V and J genes are TRBV25-1 and TRBJ1-1; 10 positions match TRBD1. The CDR3 has 14 amino acids. V dropped 8 bases and J dropped 5; count of bases not matched to a gene: 8. Germline CDR1 and CDR2: MGHDK and SYGVNS. CDR3 in DNA: TGTGCCAGCTCCCCCGGGACAGGGGAAACTGAAGCTTTCTTT. It encodes CASSPGTGETEAFF.